This TCR beta chain emerged from a study of monozygotic twins with inflammatory bowel disease. CDR1 and CDR2 (germline): DFQATT, SNEGSKA (reference sequence). CDR3 length: 11 residues. Study results and caveats: Support was lacking for any single strong IBD-associated signal or clonotype. None of the different T cell subtypes could be distinguished from one another.

A remark on this clonotype: Antigen specificity is unknown.

UMIs incorporating a 6-nucleotide sample barcode were appended by means of template switching. TCRdb reprocessed the 5' RACE reads and stores each CDR3 protein as one record, lacking DNA. The sample features 420,000 or so distinct CDR3 sequences, with 2% to 3% in its top ten. The material sequenced was blood. This clonotype was obtained from a human donor with ulcerative colitis or Crohn's disease, or a healthy co-twin of an affected twin (not recorded which). The chain joins TRBV20-1 to TRBJ2-2. This CDR3 reads CSAVASGEPFF.